This paragraph covers one T cell receptor (beta chain) sequence. Its antigen is not identified. Sequencing used immunoSEQ multiplex PCR; TCRdb keeps in-frame clones, though not all of them. Found here are fewer than 20,000 clones, about four fifths of them singletons; the top ten hold approximately 36%. The source of the sample is a study of OX40 agonist ivuxolimab in advanced cancers. As for the study in general: In this cohort, patients received ivuxolimab, an agonistic anti-OX40 (CD134) antibody. Whole-study findings and limits: The specificity for antigen of the expanded peripheral T cells was not determined. Relative to CD4+ cells, CD8+ T cells on average had more expanded clones.

Any history of autoimmune disease or systemic immunosuppression disqualified patients. V was shortened by 6 bases and J by 1 base, with 10 bases between the two germline ends. CDR1 and CDR2 from the germline V gene are SQVTM and ANQGSEA. The CDR3 sequence is 12 residues long. V and J are TRBV29-1 and TRBJ2-7; D is unresolved. The material was CD4+ or CD8+ T cells sorted from blood, obtained in a trial of the OX40 agonist ivuxolimab. This TCR was recovered from an adult with an advanced solid tumor such as melanoma, head and neck, liver or kidney cancer. In DNA form, the CDR3 reads TGCAGCGTAATTGACACTTCCTACGAGCAGTACTTC. Translating it yields CSVIDTSYEQYF.